This is a list of T cell receptor beta chains from one sample in a study of blood T cells in healthy people across ages. TCRdb redid the calling of the 5' RACE reads with MiXCR, one entry per CDR3 protein. The data hold 1,500,000 or so distinct CDR3 sequences, with around 40% observed a single time. Specimen: blood. These receptors were obtained from a woman aged 18 to 35 in good health. Both conserved end residues are part of each CDR3. D genes are given only for firm matches. Clone size appears in some rows only: once, few, many, or a class for an expanded clone.

len	d_gene	abundance	v_gene	j_gene	CDR3aa	CDR3nt
16	TRBD2	-	TRBV27	TRBJ2-1	CASSWSGRGSYNEQFF	TGTGCCAGCAGTTGGAGCGGGAGGGGCTCCTACAATGAGCAGTTCTTC
17	TRBD2	many	TRBV4-2	TRBJ2-3	CASSQDSAGYSTDTQYF	TGTGCCAGCAGCCAAGATTCAGCGGGATATAGCACAGATACGCAGTATTTT
13	-	few	TRBV20-1	TRBJ2-3	CSAREGLTDTQYF	TGCAGTGCTAGAGAAGGCTTAACAGATACGCAGTATTTT
14	TRBD1	-	TRBV12-3/TRBV12-4	TRBJ1-2	CASSHQGALGGYTF	TGTGCCAGCAGCCATCAGGGGGCCTTGGGTGGTTACACCTTC
14	-	few	TRBV12-5	TRBJ1-2	CASGLGQAIYGYTF	TGTGCTAGTGGTTTGGGACAGGCCATCTATGGCTACACCTTC
15	TRBD2	-	TRBV11-1	TRBJ2-7	CASSGLAGGPGEQYF	TGTGCCAGCAGCGGACTAGCGGGAGGGCCTGGCGAGCAGTACTTC
15	-	-	TRBV20-1	TRBJ2-2	CSARESGRGTGELFF	TGCAGTGCTAGAGAGTCGGGCAGAGGGACCGGGGAGCTGTTTTTT
13	-	many	TRBV4-3	TRBJ2-1	CASSQDTGTEQFF	TGCGCCAGCAGCCAGGATACAGGGACTGAGCAGTTCTTC
15	-	-	TRBV6-5	TRBJ1-1	CASSYSIGSNTEAFF	TGTGCCAGCAGTTACTCGATCGGCAGCAACACTGAAGCTTTCTTT
14	-	-	TRBV27	TRBJ2-4	CASSAIVSKNIQYF	TGTGCCAGCAGCGCTATTGTGAGCAAAAACATTCAGTACTTC
14	-	many	TRBV7-2	TRBJ2-5	CASSLTGGGETQYF	TGTGCCAGCAGCTTAACAGGGGGGGGAGAGACCCAGTACTTC
14	TRBD2	-	TRBV20-1	TRBJ2-7	CSATLAGGPRAQYF	TGCAGTGCCACCCTAGCGGGAGGCCCCAGGGCCCAGTACTTC
12	-	-	TRBV7-9	TRBJ2-5	CASTFDHNEQYF	TGTGCCAGCACCTTTGATCACAATGAGCAGTACTTC
17	-	-	TRBV12-3/TRBV12-4	TRBJ2-3	CASSLGGDRGGTDTQYF	TGTGCCAGCAGTTTAGGTGGGGATAGGGGGGGCACAGATACGCAGTATTTT
17	-	-	TRBV20-1	TRBJ1-5	CSARALVAAYSNQPQHF	TGCAGTGCTAGGGCCCTCGTGGCGGCCTATAGCAATCAGCCCCAGCATTTT
13	-	few	TRBV6-5	TRBJ2-1	CASSYLGYNEQFF	TGTGCCAGCAGTTACCTGGGATACAATGAGCAGTTCTTC
11	-	few	TRBV7-2	TRBJ1-1	CASSLVEKAFF	TGTGCCAGCAGCTTAGTAGAGAAAGCTTTCTTT
11	-	-	TRBV3-1	TRBJ2-7	CASSQWNEQYF	TGTGCCAGCAGCCAATGGAACGAGCAGTACTTC
15	-	-	TRBV20-1	TRBJ2-7	CSAREVGAAYNEQYF	TGCAGTGCTAGAGAGGTGGGGGCCGCCTACAATGAGCAGTACTTC
14	-	few	TRBV20-1	TRBJ2-7	CSAFGRRGIYEQYF	TGCAGTGCCTTCGGAAGGAGGGGCATCTACGAGCAGTACTTC
16	TRBD2	-	TRBV20-1	TRBJ2-3	CSAGGGASGLVDTQYF	TGCAGTGCAGGGGGGGGGGCTAGCGGGTTGGTAGATACGCAGTATTTT
14	-	-	TRBV11-2	TRBJ2-5	CASAHGGFGETQYF	TGTGCCAGCGCCCACGGAGGGTTTGGTGAGACCCAGTACTTC
16	-	-	TRBV4-1	TRBJ2-7	CASSQSEGVVSYEQYF	TGCGCCAGCAGCCAATCGGAGGGGGTTGTCTCCTACGAGCAGTACTTC
17	TRBD1	-	TRBV12-5	TRBJ1-1	CASGLSKGDRANTEAFF	TGTGCTAGTGGTTTGTCTAAGGGGGACAGAGCGAACACTGAAGCTTTCTTT
15	-	few	TRBV11-3	TRBJ2-1	CASSLGRLPYNEQFF	TGTGCCAGCAGCTTAGGGAGACTCCCCTACAATGAGCAGTTCTTC
13	-	-	TRBV30	TRBJ2-7	CAWSVNWEDEQYF	TGTGCCTGGAGTGTAAATTGGGAGGACGAGCAGTACTTC
16	-	-	TRBV4-3	TRBJ2-7	CASSQVPSSSYNEQYF	TGCGCCAGCAGCCAAGTCCCCAGCAGCTCCTACAATGAGCAGTACTTC
14	TRBD1	-	TRBV29-1	TRBJ2-7	CSVEAKQGGYEQYF	TGCAGCGTTGAAGCAAAACAGGGGGGTTACGAGCAGTACTTC
14	-	-	TRBV9	TRBJ2-1	CASSPIATYNEQFF	TGTGCCAGCAGCCCAATAGCCACCTACAATGAGCAGTTCTTC
15	-	-	TRBV27	TRBJ1-5	CASSLSGNSNQPQHF	TGTGCCAGCAGTTTGTCGGGTAATAGCAATCAGCCCCAGCATTTT
15	TRBD2	-	TRBV12-3/TRBV12-4	TRBJ2-7	CASRDSGRAPYEQYF	TGTGCCAGCAGGGATAGCGGGAGGGCCCCCTACGAGCAGTACTTC
16	-	many	TRBV28	TRBJ1-5	CASSPVSIDSNQPQHF	TGTGCCAGCAGTCCCGTCAGCATCGATAGCAATCAGCCCCAGCATTTT
15	-	few	TRBV6-6	TRBJ1-2	CASSYSNLGNYGYTF	TGTGCCAGCAGTTACTCGAATTTGGGTAACTATGGCTACACCTTC
15	-	-	TRBV5-1	TRBJ1-2	CASSLSRPRNYGYTF	TGCGCCAGCAGCTTGTCGAGGCCACGTAACTATGGCTACACCTTC
15	-	-	TRBV14	TRBJ1-1	CASSQDPKGVTEAFF	TGTGCCAGCAGCCAAGACCCCAAGGGCGTCACTGAAGCTTTCTTT
14	-	few	TRBV29-1	TRBJ2-3	CSVGDGVVADTQYF	TGCAGCGTTGGAGACGGGGTGGTCGCAGATACGCAGTATTTT
14	-	-	TRBV5-1	TRBJ2-4	CASSSDRVADIQYF	TGCGCCAGCAGCTCGGATAGGGTTGCGGACATTCAGTACTTC
14	-	-	TRBV9	TRBJ2-3	CASSVDGVPDTQYF	TGTGCCAGCAGCGTTGACGGGGTTCCAGATACGCAGTATTTT
14	-	few	TRBV10-3	TRBJ1-2	CAIRRGDTNYGYTF	TGTGCCATCAGGAGGGGGGATACTAACTATGGCTACACCTTC
14	-	few	TRBV9	TRBJ2-5	CASSVGEVQETQYF	TGTGCCAGCAGCGTAGGCGAAGTCCAAGAGACCCAGTACTTC
14	-	few	TRBV7-2	TRBJ2-7	CASSLDRQTYEQYF	TGTGCCAGCAGCTTAGACCGGCAGACCTACGAGCAGTACTTC
14	-	-	TRBV15	TRBJ2-5	CATSGYSFQETQYF	TGTGCCACCAGCGGTTACAGTTTCCAAGAGACCCAGTACTTC
15	TRBD1	few	TRBV5-1	TRBJ2-2	CASSFGDRDVGELFF	TGCGCCAGCAGCTTTGGGGACAGAGACGTCGGGGAGCTGTTTTTT
15	-	few	TRBV7-2	TRBJ2-5	CASSARRDGRETQYF	TGTGCCAGCAGCGCTAGAAGGGACGGGAGAGAGACCCAGTACTTC
16	-	once	TRBV30	TRBJ2-2	CAWSPTGSGHTGELFF	TGTGCCTGGAGTCCCACGGGGAGCGGTCACACCGGGGAGCTGTTTTTT
14	-	-	TRBV7-8	TRBJ2-1	CASSVTSLGNEQFF	TGTGCCAGCAGCGTAACAAGTCTAGGGAATGAGCAGTTTTTC
13	-	few	TRBV25-1	TRBJ1-2	CASSEGNSYGYTF	TGTGCCAGCAGTGAGGGGAACAGCTATGGCTACACCTTC
15	TRBD1	few	TRBV7-9	TRBJ1-2	CASSDRQGRSYGYTF	TGTGCCAGCAGCGACCGACAGGGCAGGAGCTATGGCTACACCTTC
17	TRBD1	-	TRBV7-9	TRBJ2-5	CASTMDRGLSRSNEQYF	TGTGCCAGCACTATGGACAGGGGGCTATCCCGCTCCAATGAGCAGTACTTC
13	TRBD1	few	TRBV2	TRBJ2-5	CASSGQGRETQYF	TGTGCCAGCAGCGGACAGGGGAGGGAGACCCAGTACTTC
13	-	few	TRBV5-6	TRBJ1-2	CASSITGTYGYTF	TGTGCCAGCAGCATAACAGGGACCTATGGCTACACCTTC
12	-	-	TRBV25-1	TRBJ1-2	CASSVVAGGYTF	TGTGCCAGCAGTGTCGTAGCGGGTGGCTACACCTTC
13	TRBD1	-	TRBV4-3	TRBJ1-1	CASSQNRGTEAFF	TGCGCCAGCAGCCAGAACAGGGGGACTGAAGCTTTCTTT